A selection of T cell receptor gamma chains follows, all from one sample in a study of Vγ9Vδ2 T cells in congenital toxoplasmosis. TCRdb re-called clones from the reads using CATT. The sample consists of 150 to 200 gamma-chain clones, less than 5% of them appearing once. Material for sequencing was gamma-delta T cells from blood. All receptors derive from a child under 10 years old born to a mother with Toxoplasma gondii infection during pregnancy, either congenitally infected or uninfected (not recorded which). The CDR3 runs from the conserved cysteine through the conserved F or W. Clone size is given as once, few, many or a size class.

J: TRGJP
size: hyperexpanded
V: TRGV9
DNA: TGTGCCTTGTGGGAGGTGCGTGAGTTGGGCAAAAAAATCAAGGTATTT
CDR3: CALWEVRELGKKIKVF

J: TRGJ1/TRGJ2
size: large
V: TRGV8
DNA: TGTGCCACCTGGGATAGGCGCCCTTATTATAAGAAACTCTTT
CDR3: CATWDRRPYYKKLF

J: TRGJ1/TRGJ2
size: large
V: TRGV10
DNA: TGTGCTGCGTTTTATTATAAGAAACTCTTT
CDR3: CAAFYYKKLF

J: TRGJP1
size: hyperexpanded
V: TRGV10
DNA: TGTGCTGCGTTATATACCACTGGTTGGTTCAAGATATTT
CDR3: CAALYTTGWFKIF

J: TRGJP
size: medium-sized
V: TRGV9
DNA: TGTGCCTTGTGGGAGGTGCACTGGGAGTTGGGCAAAAAAATCAAGGTATTT
CDR3: CALWEVHWELGKKIKVF

J: TRGJ1/TRGJ2
size: medium-sized
V: TRGV9
DNA: TGTGCCTTGTGGGAGGTGCGGTATAAGAAACTCTTT
CDR3: CALWEVRYKKLF

J: TRGJP
size: medium-sized
V: TRGV9
DNA: TGTGCCTTGTGGGAGGTGCAGCGGGAGTTGGGCAAAAAAATCAAGGTATTT
CDR3: CALWEVQRELGKKIKVF

J: TRGJP
size: hyperexpanded
V: TRGV9
DNA: TGTGCCTTGTGGGAGGTGCAAGAGTTGGGCAAAAAAATCAAGGTATTT
CDR3: CALWEVQELGKKIKVF

J: TRGJ1/TRGJ2
size: hyperexpanded
V: TRGV9
DNA: TGTGCCTTGTGGGAGAAAATCGAGAATTATTATAAGAAACTCTTT
CDR3: CALWEKIENYYKKLF

J: TRGJP
size: large
V: TRGV9
DNA: TGTGCCTTGTGGGTCCAAGAGTTGGGCAAAAAAATCAAGGTATTT
CDR3: CALWVQELGKKIKVF

J: TRGJP1
size: medium-sized
V: TRGV10
DNA: TGTGCTGCGTGGGACACTGGTTGGTTCAAGATATTT
CDR3: CAAWDTGWFKIF

J: TRGJ1/TRGJ2
size: large
V: TRGV5
DNA: TGTGCCACCTGGGACAGGCGGGAGAAACTCTTT
CDR3: CATWDRREKLF

J: TRGJP
size: hyperexpanded
V: TRGV9
DNA: TGTGCCTTGTGGGAGGTAGAGTTGGGCAAAAAAATCAAGGTATTT
CDR3: CALWEVELGKKIKVF

J: TRGJ1/TRGJ2
size: large
V: TRGV10
DNA: TGTGCTGCGTGGGATTATATTTATTATAAGAAACTCTTT
CDR3: CAAWDYIYYKKLF

J: TRGJP1
size: hyperexpanded
V: TRGV10
DNA: TGTGCTGCGTGGGATTATACCACTGGTTGGTTCAAGATATTT
CDR3: CAAWDYTTGWFKIF

J: TRGJP
size: hyperexpanded
V: TRGV9
DNA: TGTGCCTTGTGGGAGGGAGAGTTGGGCAAAAAAATCAAGGTATTT
CDR3: CALWEGELGKKIKVF

J: TRGJ1/TRGJ2
size: large
V: TRGV9
DNA: TGTGCCTTGTGGGAGGTGTATAAGAAACTCTTT
CDR3: CALWEVYKKLF

J: TRGJP1
size: hyperexpanded
V: TRGV10
DNA: TGTGCTGCGTGGGAGATTACCACTGGTTGGTTCAAGATATTT
CDR3: CAAWEITTGWFKIF

J: TRGJP
size: hyperexpanded
V: TRGV9
DNA: TGTGCCTTGTGGGAGGACCAAGAGTTGGGCAAAAAAATCAAGGTATTT
CDR3: CALWEDQELGKKIKVF

J: TRGJ1/TRGJ2
size: large
V: TRGV9
DNA: TGTGCCTTGTGGGAGAAAGGGGGGAAACTCTTT
CDR3: CALWEKGGKLF

J: TRGJ1/TRGJ2
size: hyperexpanded
V: TRGV9
DNA: TGTGCCTTGTGGGAGGTGCATAAGAAACTCTTT
CDR3: CALWEVHKKLF

J: TRGJP1
size: few
V: TRGV10
DNA: NA
CDR3: CTTVLRGTGWFKIF

J: TRGJP1
size: large
V: TRGV2
DNA: TGTGCCACCTGGGACGGGCTTACCACTGGTTGGTTCAAGATATTT
CDR3: CATWDGLTTGWFKIF